One TCR beta chain is described in this entry. This record comes from a study of cytomegalovirus exposure and HLA in healthy donors. Primers for the PCR totalled 60 Vbeta and 13 Jbeta. Method: immunoSEQ multiplex PCR; TCRdb's copy keeps in-frame clones and lacks some. The sample holds roughly 190,000 clones; 60% to 80% are singletons and the top ten take over 2%. The sample comprised PBMCs. This receptor was obtained from a woman between 25 and 40 years old in good health and CMV-seropositive.

The CDR3 DNA reads TGTGCCAGCTCACCTTTTTCCAGCGGATCCAACAATGAGCAGTTCTTC. It yields the protein CASSPFSSGSNNEQFF. This chain links TRBV18 with TRBJ2-1; TRBD2 is a possible D gene (5 bases). The CDR3 runs to 16 residues. The germline V gene has CDR1 KGHSH and CDR2 LQKENI. Trimming cost V 3 bases and J 5 bases, with 17 bases left between them. The full variable domain, with the rest looked up from reference TRBV18 and TRBJ2-1, is NAGVMQNPRHLVRRRGQEARLRCSPMKGHSHVYWYRQLPEEGLKFMVYLQKENIIDESGMPKERFSAEFPKEGPSILRIQQVVRGDSAAYFCASSPFSSGSNNEQFFGPGTRLTVL.